Each of the 9 T cell receptor beta chains below was sequenced from the same sample in a study of CD4 and CD8 cells across lung adenocarcinoma regions. Each CDR3 protein gets one entry after TCRdb re-called the PCR reads with MiXCR. The sample consists of fewer than 30,000 distinct CDR3 sequences, approximately 51% of them appearing once. The sample taken for sequencing was CD8+ T cells from the center of a lung tumor. These receptor sequences come from a male donor with lung adenocarcinoma. The CD4 and CD8 labels of this study may be unreliable.

As to this clonotype: With a much larger clone just one base away, this may be a read error. V usage is TRBV7-2 and J usage is TRBJ2-1; TRBD1 or TRBD2 may be the D gene (5 bases each). V lost 5 bases, J lost 13 bases, and 15 bases lay in between. The CDR3 is 12 amino acids. Germline V gives CDR1 SGHTA, CDR2 FQGNSA. The CDR3, as DNA: TGTGCCAGCAGCATACCCCCAGGGACCCAGTTCTTC. This codes for CASSIPPGTQFF. Complete variable domain (other parts from reference TRBV7-2 and TRBJ2-1): GAGVSQSPSNKVTEKGKDVELRCDPISGHTALYWYRQSLGQGLEFLIYFQGNSAPDKSGLPSDRFSAERTGGSVSTLTIQRTQQEDSAVYLCASSIPPGTQFFGPGTRLTVL.

This clonotype was observed many times. The chain is built from TRBV6-5 and TRBJ2-1; D unresolved. Germline V gene sequence: CDR1 MNHEY, CDR2 SVGAGI. The CDR3 sequence is 13 residues long. The V end was cut by 2 bases, the J end by 7 bases, with 9 bases between. CDR3 DNA sequence: TGTGCCAGCAGTTACGTCGGGTGGAATGAGCAGTTCTTC. Translating gives CASSYVGWNEQFF.

This clonotype turned up a few times. V is TRBV3-1 and J is TRBJ2-5; the match to TRBD1 covers 8 bases. The CDR3 loop spans 16 amino acids. The germline gives CDR1 LGHDT, CDR2 YNNKEL (reference sequence). J was trimmed by 1 base and V by 3 bases; bases with no gene match: 7. The CDR3 DNA sequence: TGTGCCAGCAGCCAGGGCCCACAGGGGGTCCAAGAGACCCAGTACTTC. Residues: CASSQGPQGVQETQYF.

J is TRBJ1-6 and V is TRBV10-1, with 9 bases that match TRBD1. Unmatched junction bases numbered 23, after V lost 7 bases and J lost 7 bases. Germline-derived CDR1 and CDR2 are WNHNN and SYGVQD (reference sequence). This CDR3 contains 20 residues. CDR3 bases: TGCGCCAGCATTGACCCAGGGACAGGGCAGGGCTTCGAGGGAAATTCACCCCTCCACTTT. Translated, it gives CASIDPGTGQGFEGNSPLHF.

J is TRBJ2-1 and V is TRBV7-2; D gene ambiguous. The J call may be wrong; the DNA end is better matched by TRBJ2-2. CDR3 length: 12 amino acids. Looked up from germline, CDR1 is SGHTA and CDR2 is FQGNSA. CDR3 loop: CASSRPTGELFF. CDR3 coding DNA: TGTGCCAGCAGCAGACCTACGGGGGAGCTGTTTTTT.

CDR3 loop: CASSQVDWGNNEQFF. The DNA of the CDR3 is TGTGCCAGCAGCCAAGTGGACTGGGGGAACAATGAGCAGTTCTTC. This chain joins TRBV4-2 and TRBJ2-1; possibly TRBD1 or TRBD2 for D (5 bases each). The CDR3 is made up of 15 amino acids. Germline CDR1 LGHNA, CDR2 YNFKEQ. V was cut by 1 base and J by 5 bases, with 12 bases left in between.

With regard to this clonotype: The germline gene is not matched at one end of the junction; a read error may be the cause. The gene calls are TRBV27 and TRBJ2-4; D is tentatively TRBD1 or TRBD2 (5 bases each). Germline V gene data show CDR1 as MNHEY and CDR2 as SMNVEV (reference sequence). This CDR3 is 16 amino acids long. In nucleotides, the CDR3 is TGTGCCAGCAGTTTATCGGGGCTGCGAGCGGAAGATACTCAGTACTTT. This codes for CASSLSGLRAEDTQYF.

The V and J genes are TRBV7-2 and TRBJ2-5; TRBD1 is a possible D gene (5 bases). Looked up from germline, CDR1 is SGHTA and CDR2 is FQGNSA. Trimming removed 2 bases at V and 4 bases at J, with 17 bases between. The CDR3 extends over 16 amino acids. The CDR3 sequence: CASSLSARVEGETQYF. Written as DNA, the CDR3 is TGTGCCAGCAGCTTATCTGCCAGGGTAGAAGGAGAGACCCAGTACTTC. Full variable domain (missing parts from reference TRBV7-2 and TRBJ2-5): GAGVSQSPSNKVTEKGKDVELRCDPISGHTALYWYRQSLGQGLEFLIYFQGNSAPDKSGLPSDRFSAERTGGSVSTLTIQRTQQEDSAVYLCASSLSARVEGETQYFGPGTRLLVL.

The chain employs TRBV10-3 and TRBJ2-4, with a possible D match to TRBD2 (5 bases). This CDR3 is 16 amino acids long. Trimming left V 8 bases short and J 13 bases short, with 30 bases between. CDR1 is ENHRY and CDR2 is SYGVKD in the germline V gene. The chain's CDR3 is CAIRVSGKRAKDTQYF. The DNA of the CDR3 is TGTGCCATCCGTGTGTCGGGGAAGAGAGCCAAAGACACGCAGTACTTC.